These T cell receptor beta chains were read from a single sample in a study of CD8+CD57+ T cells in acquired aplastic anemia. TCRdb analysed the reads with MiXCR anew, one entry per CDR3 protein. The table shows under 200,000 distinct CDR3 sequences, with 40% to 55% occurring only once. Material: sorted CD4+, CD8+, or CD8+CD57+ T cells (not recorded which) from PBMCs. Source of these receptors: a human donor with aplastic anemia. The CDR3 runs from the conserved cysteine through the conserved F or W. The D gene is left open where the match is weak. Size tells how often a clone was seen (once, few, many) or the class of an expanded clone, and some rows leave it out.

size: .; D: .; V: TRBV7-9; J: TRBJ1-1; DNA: TGTGCCAGCAGCTGGGGAACGCACACTGAAGCTTTCTTT; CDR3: CASSWGTHTEAFF
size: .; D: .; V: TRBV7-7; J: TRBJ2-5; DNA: TGTGCTAGCAGCTCAGAGCGCCAAGAGACCCAGTACTTC; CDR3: CASSSERQETQYF
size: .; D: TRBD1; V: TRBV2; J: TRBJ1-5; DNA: TGTGCCAGCAGTGGACAGGGACTAAGCAATCAGCCCCAGCATTTT; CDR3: CASSGQGLSNQPQHF
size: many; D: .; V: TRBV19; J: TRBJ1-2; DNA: TGTGCCAGTAGTATGCCCGGCAGGAACTATGGCTACACCTTC; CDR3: CASSMPGRNYGYTF
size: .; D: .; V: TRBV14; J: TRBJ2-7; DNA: TGTGCCAGCAGCCAACAGGGCTACGAGCAGTACTTC; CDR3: CASSQQGYEQYF
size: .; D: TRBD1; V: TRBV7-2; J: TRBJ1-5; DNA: TGTGCCAGCAGCTCGTGGACAGGTAGCAATCAGCCCCAGCATTTT; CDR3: CASSSWTGSNQPQHF
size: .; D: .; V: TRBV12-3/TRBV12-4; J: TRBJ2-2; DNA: TGTGCCAGCAGTCTGAGCCCTACCGGGGAGCTGTTTTTT; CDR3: CASSLSPTGELFF
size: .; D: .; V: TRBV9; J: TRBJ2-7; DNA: TGTGCCAGCAGCCCCTTCTCGTCCTACGAGCAGTACTTC; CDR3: CASSPFSSYEQYF
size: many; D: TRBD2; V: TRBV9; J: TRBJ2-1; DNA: TGTGCCAGCAGCGTAGTCCTAGCGGGAGACAATGAGCAGTTCTTC; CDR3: CASSVVLAGDNEQFF
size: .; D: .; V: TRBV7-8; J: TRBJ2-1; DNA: TGTGCCAGCAGCTTAGGTATCGAGCAGTTCTTC; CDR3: CASSLGIEQFF
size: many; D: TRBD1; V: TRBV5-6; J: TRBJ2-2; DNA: TGTGCCAGCAGCCGAAGACAGGGGCGCACCGGGGAGCTGTTTTTT; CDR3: CASSRRQGRTGELFF
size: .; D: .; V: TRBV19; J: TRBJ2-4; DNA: TGTGCCAGTAGTATCGCTACTGGGGTAGCCAAAAACATTCAGTACTTC; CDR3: CASSIATGVAKNIQYF
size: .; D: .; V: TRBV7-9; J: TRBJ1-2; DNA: TGTGCCAGCAGCCCTGGGACGGACCTCCATGGCTACACCTTC; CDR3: CASSPGTDLHGYTF
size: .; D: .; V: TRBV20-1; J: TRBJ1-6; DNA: TGCAGTGCTAGAGATCAACAGATTTATAATTCACCCCTCCACTTT; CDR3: CSARDQQIYNSPLHF
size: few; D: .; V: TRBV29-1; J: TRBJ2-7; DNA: TGCAGCGTTGAATTCGGACTAAGCGGCGAGCAGTACTTC; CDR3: CSVEFGLSGEQYF
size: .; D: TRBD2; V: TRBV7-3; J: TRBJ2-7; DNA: TGTGCCAGCAGCTTAGATTCTAGCGGGAGTTTCGAGCAGTACTTC; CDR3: CASSLDSSGSFEQYF
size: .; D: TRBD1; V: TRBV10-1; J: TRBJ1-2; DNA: TGCGCCAGCAGGGTCCGGGACAGGGTTAACTATGGCTACACCTTC; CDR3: CASRVRDRVNYGYTF
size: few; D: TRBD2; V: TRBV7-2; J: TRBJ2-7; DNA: TGTGCCAGCAGTCACGGGGGGTCCTACGAGCAGTACTTC; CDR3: CASSHGGSYEQYF
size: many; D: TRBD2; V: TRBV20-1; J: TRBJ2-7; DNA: TGCAGTGCTAGCCCTAGCGGGAGGGCGGCTGGCGAGCAGTACTTC; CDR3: CSASPSGRAAGEQYF
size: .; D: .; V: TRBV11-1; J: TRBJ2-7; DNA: TGTGCCAGTACGGGTGGGGGCAATCTAAGAAGCTCCTACGAGCAGTACTTC; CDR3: CASTGGGNLRSSYEQYF
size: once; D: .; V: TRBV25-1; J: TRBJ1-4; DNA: TGTGCCAGCAGTGCCTCGGAAAAACTGTTTTTT; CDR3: CASSASEKLFF
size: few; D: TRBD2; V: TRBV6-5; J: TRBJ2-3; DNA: TGTGCCAGCAGTTATACTAGCGGACTCACAGATACGCAGTATTTT; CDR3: CASSYTSGLTDTQYF
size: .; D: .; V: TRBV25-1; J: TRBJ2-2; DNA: TGTGCCAGCAGTGAATATTTGGGTGGCGGGGAGCTGTTTTTT; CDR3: CASSEYLGGGELFF
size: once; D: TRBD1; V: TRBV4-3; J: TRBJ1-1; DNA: TGCGCCAGCAGCCAAGCTGGACAGGGGGCCACTGAAGCTTTCTTT; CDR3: CASSQAGQGATEAFF
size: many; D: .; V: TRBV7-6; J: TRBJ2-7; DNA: TGTGCCAGCAGCTTCGGGGGCTCATACGAGCAGTACTTC; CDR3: CASSFGGSYEQYF
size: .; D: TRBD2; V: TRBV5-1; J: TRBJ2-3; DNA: TGCGCCAGCAGCTTGGGACTAGCGGGACAGATCACAGATACGCAGTATTTT; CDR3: CASSLGLAGQITDTQYF
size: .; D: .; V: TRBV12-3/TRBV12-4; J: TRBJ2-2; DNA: TGTGCCAGCACCGAAACTTTGGTCACCGGGGAGCTGTTTTTT; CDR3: CASTETLVTGELFF
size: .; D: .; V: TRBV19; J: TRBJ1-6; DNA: TGTGCCAGTAGTAAACAGTCGACAGTGCCGGGTTCACCCCTCCACTTT; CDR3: CASSKQSTVPGSPLHF
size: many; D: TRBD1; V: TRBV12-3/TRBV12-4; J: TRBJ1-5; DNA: TGTGCCAGCAGTACCGGGACAGTTAGCAATCAGCCCCAGCATTTT; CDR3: CASSTGTVSNQPQHF